This T cell receptor beta chain emerged from a study of T cell responses to AZD1222 COVID-19 vaccine. TCRdb keeps only in-frame clones here, not all; method: immunoSEQ multiplex PCR. The sample holds some 100,000 clones, 90% to 95% seen once. The V segment lost 4 bases and the J segment 6 bases; nucleotides outside the gene matches: 5. The CDR3 runs to 13 residues. Germline CDR1 reads SGHRS; CDR2 reads YFSETQ. This chain uses TRBV5-1 with TRBJ1-2, with 8 bases matching TRBD1. The material was peripheral blood, obtained 28 days after the second AZD1222 dose. The source is an adult who received the AZD1222 COVID-19 vaccine. The CDR3 region is CASSQDRADGYTF. The CDR3 DNA sequence: TGCGCCAGCAGCCAGGACAGGGCGGATGGCTACACCTTC.